Presented here are 21 T cell receptor beta chains from one specimen sequenced in a study of blood T cell repertoires in COVID-19. Here immunoSEQ multiplex PCR was the method, and the copy in TCRdb shows in-frame clones only, minus some. The sample consists of 110,000 to 150,000 clones, about four fifths of them appearing once. The sequenced sample was peripheral blood. The source of these receptors is a human donor in a cohort sampled during active COVID-19.

The CDR3 loop reads CASRRREGRRTDTQYF. CDR3 DNA: TGCGCCAGCAGGCGGCGGGAGGGCCGTCGCACAGATACGCAGTATTTT. The V call is TRBV5-1, the J call TRBJ2-3; 9 bases line up with TRBD2. V gave up 5 bases and J gave up 1 base; unmatched junction bases: 8. The length of the CDR3 is 16 residues. CDR1 is SGHRS and CDR2 is YFSETQ in the germline V gene.

This clone has a handful of counts. Its ends do not fully match the called genes, so a read error is possible. The chain employs TRBV29-1 and TRBJ2-1; D is possibly TRBD1 (5 bases). This CDR3 contains 12 residues. The germline V gene has CDR1 SQVTM and CDR2 ANQGSEA. For the CDR3, the DNA is TGCAGCGTTGTTGCAGGGCCAGGGCAATGGATCTTC. Protein: CSVVAGPGQWIF.

The V and J genes are TRBV27 and TRBJ2-7, with 11 bases fitting TRBD1. Germline assignment: CDR1 MNHEY and CDR2 SMNVEV (reference sequence). V gave up 5 bases and J gave up 4 bases; unmatched junction bases: 4. The CDR3 runs 14 residues. CDR3 nucleotides: TGTGCCAGCAGTGATGGGACAGGGGGGTACGAGCAGTACTTC. Translation gives CASSDGTGGYEQYF.

The chain links TRBV15 to TRBJ2-5; a weak D match, TRBD1 (7 bases). The V end lost 7 bases, the J end lost 5 bases, and 14 bases lay between the germline ends. The CDR3 runs 13 residues. Per germline, CDR1 LNHNV and CDR2 YYDKDF (reference sequence). The CDR3 DNA follows: TGTGCCACCAAGGAGGGGGCTGAGGAGACCCAGTACTTC. Translated: CATKEGAEETQYF.

The rearrangement links TRBV18 to TRBJ2-1; 9 nucleotides align to TRBD1. Germline loops: CDR1 KGHSH, CDR2 LQKENI. With 1 base clipped from V and 4 bases from J, the junction kept 20 bases outside the gene matches. The length of the CDR3 is 21 residues. DNA of the CDR3: TGTGCCAGCTCACCACGGATAAAAACAGGACAGGGGAGGGTTGCTTACAATGAGCAGTTCTTC. It specifies CASSPRIKTGQGRVAYNEQFF.

This chain uses TRBV28 with TRBJ2-1; 13 nucleotides line up with TRBD2. Germline V gene lookup returns CDR1 MDHEN and CDR2 SYDVKM. This CDR3 comprises 14 residues. J gave up 5 bases and V 10 bases, and 5 bases lay outside the gene matches. The CDR3 region has the DNA TGTGCCATCAGACTAGCGGGAGGTCACAATGAGCAGTTCTTC. Protein sequence: CAIRLAGGHNEQFF.

The chain carries TRBV28 and TRBJ2-7, with 9 positions matching TRBD1. This CDR3 region has 14 residues. The germline CDR1 and CDR2 sequences are MDHEN and SYDVKM. V trimming: 3 bases; J trimming: 5 bases; junction bases outside the gene matches: 5. The CDR3 sequence: CASSFVGTGNEQYF. CDR3 sequence (DNA): TGTGCCAGCAGTTTTGTCGGGACAGGGAACGAGCAGTACTTC.

This clone was counted between two and nine times. This sequence joins TRBV7-8 and TRBJ1-1; no clear D gene. CDR3 size: 14 residues. The V gene's germline CDR1 is SGHVS and CDR2 FQNEAQ. Trimming cost V 1 base and J 7 bases, with 13 bases left between them. The CDR3 coding sequence is TGTGCCAGCAGCTTAGTGGGTCAACAGTATGAAGCTTTCTTT. It specifies CASSLVGQQYEAFF.

This clone was counted at least ten times. The CDR3 is CASSLTYSSRVNEQFF. The CDR3 DNA is TGTGCCAGCAGCTTAACCTATAGCAGCAGGGTGAATGAGCAGTTCTTC. The chain joins TRBV7-6 to TRBJ2-1, with D tentatively TRBD1 (5 bases). The CDR3 is 16 residues long. The germline gives CDR1 SGHVS, CDR2 FNYEAQ. V was cut by 2 bases and J by 7 bases, with 18 bases left in between.

The chain carries TRBV4-1 and TRBJ1-5; TRBD1 aligns across 8 bases. The germline V gene has CDR1 MGHRA and CDR2 YSYEKL. V lost 4 bases, J lost 6 bases, and 5 bases stayed unmatched. There are 14 residues in the CDR3. The CDR3 sequence: CASSPGQAGQPQHF. Written as DNA, the CDR3 is TGCGCCAGCAGCCCGGGACAGGCGGGTCAGCCCCAGCATTTT.

The chain couples TRBV7-2 to TRBJ1-3; D is perhaps TRBD1 (6 bases). Trimming removed 1 base from V and 3 bases from J, with 16 bases in between. Germline V gives CDR1 SGHTA, CDR2 FQGNSA. The CDR3 is 17 residues long. The chain's CDR3 is CASSLGSGGLNGNTIYF. The CDR3 DNA reads as TGTGCCAGCAGCTTAGGGTCGGGGGGGCTTAATGGAAACACCATATATTTT. Drawing the rest from reference TRBV7-2 and TRBJ1-3, the complete variable domain is GAGVSQSPSNKVTEKGKDVELRCDPISGHTALYWYRQSLGQGLEFLIYFQGNSAPDKSGLPSDRFSAERTGGSVSTLTIQRTQQEDSAVYLCASSLGSGGLNGNTIYFGEGSWLTVV.

The CDR3 DNA sequence: TGCGCCAGCAGCCAAGTTACAGGACAGGGTAGGGGCGAGCAGTACTTC. It yields the protein CASSQVTGQGRGEQYF. The chain uses TRBV4-1 and TRBJ2-7, with 8 bases that match TRBD1. The CDR3 extends over 16 amino acids. Trimming at V came to 1 base and at J to 6 bases, leaving 11 bases not matched to a gene. CDR1 MGHRA and CDR2 YSYEKL come from the germline V gene.

V usage is TRBV7-9 and J usage is TRBJ2-3; 8 bases fit TRBD2. The CDR3 length is 16 residues. Trimming cost V 5 bases and J 2 bases; bases outside gene matches: 9. Germline V gene sequence: CDR1 SEHNR, CDR2 FQNEAQ (reference sequence). The DNA of the CDR3 is TGTGCCAGCAGCCGGGGGGGAGCATCTTTCACAGATACGCAGTATTTT. It translates to CASSRGGASFTDTQYF.

The J gene is TRBJ2-3, the V gene TRBV12-5; D possibly corresponds to TRBD2 (5 bases). The V end was cut by 6 bases, the J end by 6 bases, with 19 bases between. The germline V gene encodes CDR1 LGHNT and CDR2 FRNRAP. This CDR3 comprises 15 residues. The CDR3 sequence: CASGPDSPGSDTQYF. The DNA for the CDR3 is TGTGCTAGTGGACCGGACTCACCTGGATCGGATACGCAGTATTTT.

The J gene is TRBJ2-7, the V gene TRBV5-4; D perhaps matches TRBD2 (6 bases). The CDR3 spans 14 residues. Trimming pared 0 bases from V and 3 bases from J, leaving 10 bases between. Germline-derived CDR1 and CDR2 are SGHNT and YYREEE (reference sequence). Here the CDR3 reads CASSLEEGRYEQYF. CDR3 bases: TGTGCCAGCAGCTTGGAGGAGGGTCGCTACGAGCAGTACTTC.

The rearrangement links TRBV27 to TRBJ1-2; D is possibly TRBD1 (6 bases). The CDR3 length is 13 residues. CDR1 is MNHEY, CDR2 SMNVEV, per germline (reference sequence). V was pared by 3 bases and J by 7 bases, with 12 bases between. Here the CDR3 DNA reads TGTGCCAGCAGTTTGCGGGGGCACATTGGCTACACCTTC. It specifies CASSLRGHIGYTF.

The chain carries TRBV9 and TRBJ1-3; TRBD1 matches at 7 bases. CDR1 is SGDLS and CDR2 is YYNGEE in the germline V gene. V dropped 4 bases and J dropped 0; count of bases not matched to a gene: 7. This CDR3 has 16 residues. CDR3 loop: CASSSTGWDSGNTIYF. CDR3 DNA sequence: TGTGCCAGCAGCTCGACAGGGTGGGACTCTGGAAACACCATATATTTT.

Only one count was recorded for this clone. The chain links TRBV28 to TRBJ1-2, with 11 nucleotides matching TRBD1. This CDR3 has 13 residues. Germline V gene sequence: CDR1 MDHEN, CDR2 SYDVKM. Trimming cost V 5 bases and J 8 bases; bases outside gene matches: 4. The CDR3 coding sequence is TGTGCCAGCAGTGGACAGGGGGCGCCCGGCTACACCTTC. Protein sequence: CASSGQGAPGYTF.

The rearrangement links TRBV7-2 to TRBJ2-1, with D perhaps TRBD1 (5 bases). CDR1 is SGHTA, CDR2 FQGNSA, per germline. V lost 5 bases to trimming and J lost 7 bases, with 18 bases between them. CDR3 size: 15 residues. The CDR3 DNA reads TGTGCCAGCAGCACCCATGGACAAGGGAAGAATGAGCAGTTCTTC. This translates into CASSTHGQGKNEQFF.

V and J are TRBV5-1 and TRBJ2-7; the D gene is possibly TRBD1 (5 bases). Germline V gene lookup returns CDR1 SGHRS and CDR2 YFSETQ. This CDR3 has 13 amino acids. The V and J ends lost 3 bases and 3 bases respectively, with 10 bases between them. Here the CDR3 reads CASSWGQGYEQYF. The CDR3 DNA sequence: TGCGCCAGCAGCTGGGGTCAGGGCTACGAGCAGTACTTC.

The rearrangement uses TRBV9 and TRBJ2-3; possible D gene TRBD1, 6 bases. Germline CDR1 reads SGDLS; CDR2 reads YYNGEE. V dropped 4 bases and J dropped 1 base, with 16 bases sitting between them. The CDR3 runs 16 residues. As DNA, the CDR3 is TGTGCCAGCAGCCCCCGGGACACTCTGGGCACAGATACGCAGTATTTT. It yields the protein CASSPRDTLGTDTQYF. The whole variable domain, filled in from reference TRBV9 and TRBJ2-3, reads DSGVTQTPKHLITATGQRVTLRCSPRSGDLSVYWYQQSLDQGLQFLIQYYNGEERAKGNILERFSAQQFPDLHSELNLSSLELGDSALYFCASSPRDTLGTDTQYFGPGTRLTVL.